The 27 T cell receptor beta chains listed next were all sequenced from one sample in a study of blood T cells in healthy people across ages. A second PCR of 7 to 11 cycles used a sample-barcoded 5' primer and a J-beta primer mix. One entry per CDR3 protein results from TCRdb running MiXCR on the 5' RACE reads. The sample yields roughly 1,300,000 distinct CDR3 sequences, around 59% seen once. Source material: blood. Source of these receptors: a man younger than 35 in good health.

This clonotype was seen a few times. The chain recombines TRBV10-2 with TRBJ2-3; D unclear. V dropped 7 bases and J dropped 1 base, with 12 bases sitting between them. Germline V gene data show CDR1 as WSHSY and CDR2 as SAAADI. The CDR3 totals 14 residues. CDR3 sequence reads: CASTSRSRTDTQYF. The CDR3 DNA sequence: TGCGCCAGCACTTCTAGATCCCGCACAGATACGCAGTATTTT.

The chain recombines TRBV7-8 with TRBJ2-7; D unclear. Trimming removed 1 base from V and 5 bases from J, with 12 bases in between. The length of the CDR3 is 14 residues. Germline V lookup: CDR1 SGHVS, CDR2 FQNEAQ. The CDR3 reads CASSLVGWGNEQYF. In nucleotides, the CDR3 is TGTGCCAGCAGCTTAGTAGGGTGGGGTAACGAGCAGTACTTC.

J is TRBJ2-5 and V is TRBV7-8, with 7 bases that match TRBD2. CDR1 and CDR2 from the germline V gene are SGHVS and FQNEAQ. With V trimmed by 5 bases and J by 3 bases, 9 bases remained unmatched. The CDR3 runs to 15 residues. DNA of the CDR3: TGTGCCAGCAGCCCCCCGGGACTACCTAAAGAGACCCAGTACTTC. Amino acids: CASSPPGLPKETQYF. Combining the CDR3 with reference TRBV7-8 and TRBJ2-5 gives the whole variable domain GAGVSQSPRYKVAKRGQDVALRCDPISGHVSLFWYQQALGQGPEFLTYFQNEAQLDKSGLPSDRFFAERPEGSVSTLKIQRTQQEDSAVYLCASSPPGLPKETQYFGPGTRLLVL.

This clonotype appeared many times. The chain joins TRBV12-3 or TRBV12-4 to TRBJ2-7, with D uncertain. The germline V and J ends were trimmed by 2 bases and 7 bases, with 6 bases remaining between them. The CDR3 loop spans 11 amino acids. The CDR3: CASSLYSEQYF. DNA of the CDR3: TGTGCCAGCAGTTTATATAGTGAGCAGTACTTC.

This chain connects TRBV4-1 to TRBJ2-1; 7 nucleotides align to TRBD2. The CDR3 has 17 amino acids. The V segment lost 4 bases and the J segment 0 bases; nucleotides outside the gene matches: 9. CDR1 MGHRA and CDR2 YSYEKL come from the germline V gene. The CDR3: CASSPRTRTSSYNEQFF. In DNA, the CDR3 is TGCGCCAGCAGCCCGCGGACTAGGACCAGCTCCTACAATGAGCAGTTCTTC.

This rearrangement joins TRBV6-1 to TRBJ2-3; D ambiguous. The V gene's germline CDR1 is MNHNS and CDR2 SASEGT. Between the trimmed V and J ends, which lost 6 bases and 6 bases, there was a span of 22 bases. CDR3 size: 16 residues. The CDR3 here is CASSATLVPPTDTQYF. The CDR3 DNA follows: TGTGCCAGCAGCGCTACGCTAGTGCCCCCAACGGATACGCAGTATTTT.

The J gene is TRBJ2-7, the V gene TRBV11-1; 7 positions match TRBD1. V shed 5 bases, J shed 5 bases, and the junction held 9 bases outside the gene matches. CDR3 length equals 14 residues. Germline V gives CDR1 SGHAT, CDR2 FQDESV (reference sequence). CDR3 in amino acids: CASSIVTTGDEQYF. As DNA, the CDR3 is TGTGCCAGCAGCATAGTAACCACAGGGGACGAGCAGTACTTC.

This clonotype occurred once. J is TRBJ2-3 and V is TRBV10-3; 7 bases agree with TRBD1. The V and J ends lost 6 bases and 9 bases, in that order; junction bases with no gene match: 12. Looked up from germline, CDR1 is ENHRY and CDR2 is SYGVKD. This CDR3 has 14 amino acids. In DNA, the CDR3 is TGTGCCATCAGGAACCCTACAGGGGTCGGGACGCAGTATTTT. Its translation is CAIRNPTGVGTQYF.

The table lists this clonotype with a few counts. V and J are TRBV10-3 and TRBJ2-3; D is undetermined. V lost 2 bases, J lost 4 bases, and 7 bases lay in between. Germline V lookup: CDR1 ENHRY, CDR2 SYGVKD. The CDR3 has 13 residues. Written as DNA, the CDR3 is TGTGCCATCAGTGAGGGGCGTTCAGATACGCAGTATTTT. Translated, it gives CAISEGRSDTQYF.

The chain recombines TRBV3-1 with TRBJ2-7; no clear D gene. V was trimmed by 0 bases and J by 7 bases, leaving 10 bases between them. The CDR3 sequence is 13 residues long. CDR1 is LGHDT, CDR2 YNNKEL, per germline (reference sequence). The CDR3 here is CASSQDLDREQYF. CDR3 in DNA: TGTGCCAGCAGCCAAGATTTGGATCGTGAGCAGTACTTC.

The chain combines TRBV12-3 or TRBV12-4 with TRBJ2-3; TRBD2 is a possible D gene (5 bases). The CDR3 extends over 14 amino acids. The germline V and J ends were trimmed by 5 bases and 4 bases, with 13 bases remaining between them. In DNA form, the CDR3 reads TGTGCCAGCAGTCCCCCGTCTAGCTCAGATACGCAGTATTTT. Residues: CASSPPSSSDTQYF.

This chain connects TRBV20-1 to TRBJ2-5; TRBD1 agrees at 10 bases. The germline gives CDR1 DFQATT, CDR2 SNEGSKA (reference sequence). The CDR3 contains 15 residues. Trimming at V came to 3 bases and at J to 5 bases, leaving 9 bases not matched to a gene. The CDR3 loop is CSARRGTGVMETQYF. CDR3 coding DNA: TGCAGTGCTAGGAGGGGGACAGGGGTGATGGAGACCCAGTACTTC.

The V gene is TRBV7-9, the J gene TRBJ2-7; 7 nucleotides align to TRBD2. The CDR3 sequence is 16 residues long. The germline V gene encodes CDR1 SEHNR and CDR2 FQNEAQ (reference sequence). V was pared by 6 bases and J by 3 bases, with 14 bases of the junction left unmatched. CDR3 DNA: TGTGCCAGCAGATCCGAATCCGGGACTAAAATCTACGAGCAGTACTTC. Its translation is CASRSESGTKIYEQYF. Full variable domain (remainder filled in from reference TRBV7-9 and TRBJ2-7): DTGVSQNPRHKITKRGQNVTFRCDPISEHNRLYWYRQTLGQGPEFLTYFQNEAQLEKSRLLSDRFSAERPKGSFSTLEIQRTEQGDSAMYLCASRSESGTKIYEQYFGPGTRLTVT.

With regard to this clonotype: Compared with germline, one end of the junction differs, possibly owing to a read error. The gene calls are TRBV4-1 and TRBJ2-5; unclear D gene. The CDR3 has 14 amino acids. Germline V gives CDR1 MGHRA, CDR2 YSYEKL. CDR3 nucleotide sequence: TGCGCCAACAGCCAAGAAGGCGCCTCAAGGACCCAGTACTTC. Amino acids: CANSQEGASRTQYF.

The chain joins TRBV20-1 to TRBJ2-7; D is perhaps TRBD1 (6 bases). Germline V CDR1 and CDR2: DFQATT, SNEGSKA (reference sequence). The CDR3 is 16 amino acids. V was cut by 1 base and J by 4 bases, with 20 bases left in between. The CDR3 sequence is CSARGDPDSEFYEQYF. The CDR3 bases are TGCAGTGCTAGAGGAGACCCGGACAGCGAGTTTTACGAGCAGTACTTC.

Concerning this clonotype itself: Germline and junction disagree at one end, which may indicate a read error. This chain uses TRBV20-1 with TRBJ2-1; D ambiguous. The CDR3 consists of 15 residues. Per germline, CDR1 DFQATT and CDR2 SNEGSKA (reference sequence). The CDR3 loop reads CSARDHTTRINEQFF. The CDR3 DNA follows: TGCAGTGCTAGAGACCATACCACCCGGATCAATGAGCAGTTCTTT.

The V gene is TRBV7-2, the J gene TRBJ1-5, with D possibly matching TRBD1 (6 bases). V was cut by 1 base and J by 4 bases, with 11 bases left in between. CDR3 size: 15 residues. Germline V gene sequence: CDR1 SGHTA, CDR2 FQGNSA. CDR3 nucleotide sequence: TGTGCCAGCAGCTTAGAACCGGGGGCGAATCAGCCCCAGCATTTT. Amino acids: CASSLEPGANQPQHF.

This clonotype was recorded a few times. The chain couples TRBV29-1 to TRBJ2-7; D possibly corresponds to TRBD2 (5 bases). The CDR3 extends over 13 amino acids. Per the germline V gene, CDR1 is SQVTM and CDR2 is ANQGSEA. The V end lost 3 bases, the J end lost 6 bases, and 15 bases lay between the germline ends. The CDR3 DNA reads TGCAGCGTTGAGGCTAGCTTACGGGGCGAGCAGTACTTC. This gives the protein CSVEASLRGEQYF.

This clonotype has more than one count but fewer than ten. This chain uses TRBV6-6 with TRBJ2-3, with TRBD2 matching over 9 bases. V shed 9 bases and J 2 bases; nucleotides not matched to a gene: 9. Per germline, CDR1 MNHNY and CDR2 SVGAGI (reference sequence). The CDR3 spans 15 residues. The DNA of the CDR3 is TGTGCCAGTGGAGTAGCGGGAGAGTACACAGATACGCAGTATTTT. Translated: CASGVAGEYTDTQYF.

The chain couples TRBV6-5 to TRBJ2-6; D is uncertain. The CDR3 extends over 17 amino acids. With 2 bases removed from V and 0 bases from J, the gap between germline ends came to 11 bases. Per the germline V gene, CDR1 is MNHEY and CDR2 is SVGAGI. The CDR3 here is CASSYESVLSGANVLTF. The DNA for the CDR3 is TGTGCCAGCAGTTACGAGAGCGTACTCTCTGGGGCCAACGTCCTGACTTTC.

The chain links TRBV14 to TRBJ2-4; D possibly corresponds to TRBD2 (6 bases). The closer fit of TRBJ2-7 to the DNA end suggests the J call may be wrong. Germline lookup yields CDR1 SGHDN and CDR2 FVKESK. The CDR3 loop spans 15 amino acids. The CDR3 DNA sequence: TGTGCCAGCAGCCAAGTTGAGGGACTTTCCTACGAGCAGTACTTC. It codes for CASSQVEGLSYEQYF.

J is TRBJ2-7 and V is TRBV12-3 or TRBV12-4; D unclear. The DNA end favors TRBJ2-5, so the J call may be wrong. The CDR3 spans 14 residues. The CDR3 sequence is CASSLYAGRETQYF. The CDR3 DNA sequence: TGTGCCAGCAGTTTATATGCCGGACGGGAGACCCAGTACTTC.

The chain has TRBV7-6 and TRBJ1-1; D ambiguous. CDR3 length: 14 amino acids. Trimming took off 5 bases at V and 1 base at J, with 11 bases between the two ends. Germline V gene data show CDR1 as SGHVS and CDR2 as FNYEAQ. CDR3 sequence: CASSGGPQNTEAFF. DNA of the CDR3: TGTGCCAGCAGCGGAGGTCCACAGAACACTGAAGCTTTCTTT.

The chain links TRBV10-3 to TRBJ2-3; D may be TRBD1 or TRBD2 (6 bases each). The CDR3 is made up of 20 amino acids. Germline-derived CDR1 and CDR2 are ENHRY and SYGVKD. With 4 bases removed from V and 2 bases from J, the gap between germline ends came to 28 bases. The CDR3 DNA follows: TGTGCCATCAGTGCCGGTCCGAGAGGGGGGCCTCAAAGGTTCACAGATACGCAGTATTTT. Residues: CAISAGPRGGPQRFTDTQYF.

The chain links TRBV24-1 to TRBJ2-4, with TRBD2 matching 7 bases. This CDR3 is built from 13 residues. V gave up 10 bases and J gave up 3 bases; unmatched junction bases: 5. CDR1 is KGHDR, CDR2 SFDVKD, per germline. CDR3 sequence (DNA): TGTGCCACTGCGGGGGAAAGCAAAAACATTCAGTACTTC. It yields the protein CATAGESKNIQYF.

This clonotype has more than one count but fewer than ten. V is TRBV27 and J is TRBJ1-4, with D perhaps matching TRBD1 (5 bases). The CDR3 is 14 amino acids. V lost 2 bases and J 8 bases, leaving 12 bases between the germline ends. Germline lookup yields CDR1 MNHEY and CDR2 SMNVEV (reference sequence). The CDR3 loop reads CASSLAQGGEKLFF. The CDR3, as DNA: TGTGCCAGCAGTTTAGCTCAGGGTGGGGAAAAACTGTTTTTT. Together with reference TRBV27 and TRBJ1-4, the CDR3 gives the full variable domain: EAQVTQNPRYLITVTGKKLTVTCSQNMNHEYMSWYRQDPGLGLRQIYYSMNVEVTDKGDVPEGYKVSRKEKRNFPLILESPSPNQTSLYFCASSLAQGGEKLFFGSGTQLSVL.

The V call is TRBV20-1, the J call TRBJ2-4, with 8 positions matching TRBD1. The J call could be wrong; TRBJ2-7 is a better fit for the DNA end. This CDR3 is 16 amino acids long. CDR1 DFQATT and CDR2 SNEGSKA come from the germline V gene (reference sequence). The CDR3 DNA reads TGCAGTGCCCAATCAACCGGGACAGGTTACACCTACGAGCAGTACTTC. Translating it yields CSAQSTGTGYTYEQYF.